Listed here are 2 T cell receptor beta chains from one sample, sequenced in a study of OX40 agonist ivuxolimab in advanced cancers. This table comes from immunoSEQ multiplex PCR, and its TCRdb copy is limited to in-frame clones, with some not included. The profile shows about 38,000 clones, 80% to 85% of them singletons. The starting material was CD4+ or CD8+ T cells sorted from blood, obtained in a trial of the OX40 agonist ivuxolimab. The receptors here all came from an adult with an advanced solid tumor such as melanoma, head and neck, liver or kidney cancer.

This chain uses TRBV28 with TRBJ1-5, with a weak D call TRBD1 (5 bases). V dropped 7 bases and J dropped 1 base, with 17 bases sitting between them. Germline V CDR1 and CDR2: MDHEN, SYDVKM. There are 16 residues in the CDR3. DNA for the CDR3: TGTGCCAGCATCCCATCCGGGGGATTCAGCAATCAGCCCCAGCATTTT. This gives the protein CASIPSGGFSNQPQHF.

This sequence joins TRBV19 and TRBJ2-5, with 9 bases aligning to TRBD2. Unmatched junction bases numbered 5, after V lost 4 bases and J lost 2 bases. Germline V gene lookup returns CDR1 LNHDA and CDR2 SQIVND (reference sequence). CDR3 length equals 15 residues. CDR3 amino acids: CASSKGLAGQETQYF. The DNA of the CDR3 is TGTGCCAGTAGTAAAGGCCTAGCGGGGCAAGAGACCCAGTACTTC.